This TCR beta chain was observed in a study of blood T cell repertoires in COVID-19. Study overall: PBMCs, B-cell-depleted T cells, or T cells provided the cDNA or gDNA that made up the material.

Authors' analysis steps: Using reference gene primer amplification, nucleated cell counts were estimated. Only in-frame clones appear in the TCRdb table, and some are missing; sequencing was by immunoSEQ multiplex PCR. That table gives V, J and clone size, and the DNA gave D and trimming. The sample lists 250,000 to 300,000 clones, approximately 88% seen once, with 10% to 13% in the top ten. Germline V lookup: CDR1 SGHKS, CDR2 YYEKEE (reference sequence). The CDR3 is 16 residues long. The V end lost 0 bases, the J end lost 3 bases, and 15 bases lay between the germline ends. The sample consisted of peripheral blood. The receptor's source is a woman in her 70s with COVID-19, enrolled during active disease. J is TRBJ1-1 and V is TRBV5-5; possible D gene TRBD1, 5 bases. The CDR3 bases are TGTGCCAGCAGCTTGGCCGGGACTCAGGGTTACACTGAAGCTTTCTTT. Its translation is CASSLAGTQGYTEAFF.